The 19 T cell receptor beta chains below were found in one sample sequenced in a study of T cells in Graves' hyperthyroidism and ophthalmopathy. RNA transcripts served as the template for amplifying TCR beta CDR3 regions. The HTBI primer set was used in a first-round RT-PCR of the TCR CDR3. Each CDR3 protein is one row after TCRdb ran MiXCR on the multiplex PCR reads. The sample consists of 400,000 to 500,000 distinct CDR3 sequences, 14% of them appearing once. Specimen: blood. Source of these receptors: a woman under 30 with Graves' hyperthyroidism.

The chain carries TRBV11-2 and TRBJ2-5; the D call may be TRBD1 or TRBD2 (5 bases each). This CDR3 comprises 17 residues. Trimming took off 3 bases at V and 1 base at J, with 18 bases between the two ends. CDR1 is SGHAT and CDR2 is FQNNGV in the germline V gene. The CDR3 coding sequence is TGTGCCAGCAGCTTCCATTTGGTAGGGGAGAGCCAAGAGACCCAGTACTTC. Protein product: CASSFHLVGESQETQYF.

The rearrangement links TRBV6-1 to TRBJ2-7, with TRBD2 matching over 9 bases. The germline CDR1 and CDR2 sequences are MNHNS and SASEGT. The CDR3 is 17 residues long. For the CDR3, the DNA is TGTACCAGCAGTGACGGCTTCGGGACTAGCTATTTCGACGAGCAGTACGTC. Amino acids: CTSSDGFGTSYFDEQYV.

In the case of this clonotype: Compared with germline, one end of the junction differs, possibly owing to a read error. The chain uses TRBV4-2 and TRBJ2-5; the D gene is possibly TRBD2 (5 bases). Germline V gives CDR1 LGHNA, CDR2 YNFKEQ. The CDR3 has 14 amino acids. The CDR3 DNA is TGTGCCAGCAGCCATGGTAGCGAGGAGGAGACCCAGTGCTTC. This sequence encodes CASSHGSEEETQCF.

This clonotype was observed at least ten times. The J gene is TRBJ1-1, the V gene TRBV3-1; D is perhaps TRBD1 (5 bases). The germline V gene has CDR1 LGHDT and CDR2 YNNKEL (reference sequence). The CDR3 has 19 amino acids. The V gene lost 0 bases and the J gene lost 0 bases, with 20 bases spanning the gap. CDR3 nucleotide sequence: TGTGCCAGCAGCCAAGACGGGGGGACTTTGCAGTCCATGAACACTGAAGCTTTCTTT. Its protein is CASSQDGGTLQSMNTEAFF.

This clonotype was counted many times. The chain carries TRBV19 and TRBJ1-4; D is uncertain. CDR3 length: 14 amino acids. Germline V gives CDR1 LNHDA, CDR2 SQIVND (reference sequence). The ends were cut back, 4 bases at V and 4 bases at J, with 10 bases in the middle. The CDR3 loop is CASSTGRLNEKLFF. CDR3 nucleotides: TGTGCCAGTAGTACCGGACGGCTTAATGAAAAACTGTTTTTT.

This rearrangement joins TRBV5-4 to TRBJ2-1; either TRBD1 or TRBD2 may supply D (5 bases each). Looked up from germline, CDR1 is SGHNT and CDR2 is YYREEE (reference sequence). Trimming shortened V by 0 bases and J by 8 bases, and 12 bases separated the two germline ends. CDR3 length equals 14 residues. This chain's CDR3 is CASSLVEGMDEQFF. The CDR3 DNA sequence: TGTGCCAGCAGCTTGGTTGAGGGGATGGATGAGCAGTTCTTC.

This clonotype was observed many times. The chain recombines TRBV7-9 with TRBJ2-1; TRBD2 agrees at 12 bases. CDR1 is SEHNR, CDR2 FQNEAQ, per germline (reference sequence). The length of the CDR3 is 16 residues. Germline trimming cut 5 bases from V and 2 bases from J; bases unmatched to any gene: 4. Here the CDR3 reads CASSPTSGRTYNEQFF. The CDR3 coding sequence is TGTGCCAGCAGCCCCACTAGCGGGAGGACCTACAATGAGCAGTTCTTC.

This clonotype showed up many times. The rearrangement joins TRBV27 to TRBJ1-1; no firm D call. V was cut by 3 bases and J by 10 bases, with 15 bases left in between. The CDR3 is 13 residues long. The germline V gene encodes CDR1 MNHEY and CDR2 SMNVEV (reference sequence). The CDR3 nucleotides are TGTGCCAGCAGTTTTAGGCAGAGCCGAGCAGCTTTCTTT. Protein sequence: CASSFRQSRAAFF.

The V and J genes are TRBV19 and TRBJ2-7, with 8 bases matching TRBD1. Germline V gene lookup returns CDR1 LNHDA and CDR2 SQIVND (reference sequence). J was trimmed by 4 bases and V by 1 base; bases with no gene match: 6. The CDR3 length is 15 residues. CDR3 in amino acids: CASSIASGGLYEQYF. The CDR3 DNA reads as TGTGCCAGTAGTATAGCGTCAGGGGGCTTGTACGAGCAGTACTTC.

This clonotype was observed many times. This rearrangement joins TRBV6-1 to TRBJ2-5; D not resolved. V was cut by 7 bases and J by 1 base, with 10 bases left in between. Germline V gives CDR1 MNHNS, CDR2 SASEGT. The CDR3 is 13 amino acids. The CDR3 DNA reads TGTGCCAGCAACCACCTAGGCCAAGAGACCCAGTACTTC. This codes for CASNHLGQETQYF.

The table lists this clonotype with many counts. J is TRBJ1-2 and V is TRBV6-1, with TRBD1 matching over 7 bases. The J segment lost 4 bases and the V segment lost 1 base, leaving 0 bases of the junction unmatched. The CDR3 consists of 13 residues. The germline V gene encodes CDR1 MNHNS and CDR2 SASEGT. The CDR3 spells CASSEGTGYGYTF. CDR3 nucleotides: TGTGCCAGCAGTGAAGGGACAGGCTATGGCTACACCTTC.

This clonotype was recorded many times. The V and J genes are TRBV11-3 and TRBJ2-7, with 7 bases that match TRBD2. The CDR3 totals 17 residues. The trim removed 1 base at V and 7 bases at J, leaving 16 bases unmatched. Looked up from germline, CDR1 is SGHNT and CDR2 is YENEEA. DNA of the CDR3: TGTGCCAGCAGCTTAGGAGCAGGAGCGGGACGGACCGGAGAGCAGTACTTC. This encodes CASSLGAGAGRTGEQYF.

The table lists this clonotype with many counts. The J gene is TRBJ2-3, the V gene TRBV13; TRBD2 matches 8 bases. J lost 4 bases, V lost 5 bases, and 5 bases had no gene match. The germline V gene has CDR1 PRHDT and CDR2 FYEKMQ (reference sequence). The CDR3 is 14 residues long. The CDR3 here is CASSPRLASDTQYF. The CDR3 DNA sequence: TGTGCCAGCAGCCCCCGACTAGCGTCAGATACGCAGTATTTT.

This clonotype appeared many times. The V gene is TRBV24-1, the J gene TRBJ1-1; D remains ambiguous. The CDR3 is 14 residues long. Germline loops: CDR1 KGHDR, CDR2 SFDVKD. Trimming left V 4 bases short and J 5 bases short, with 13 bases between. The CDR3 DNA is TGTGCCACCAGTGAAGGTGCACTCGGGACTGAAGCTTTCTTT. It encodes CATSEGALGTEAFF.

The chain carries TRBV28 and TRBJ2-7; D uncertain. Trimming stripped 3 bases from V and 3 bases from J, with 15 bases between. CDR1 is MDHEN and CDR2 is SYDVKM in the germline V gene. This CDR3 comprises 15 residues. In DNA, the CDR3 is TGTGCCAGCAGTTTTTCGGGTCCAATGGGCTACGAGCAGTACTTC. This encodes CASSFSGPMGYEQYF.

This clonotype was found many times. This chain connects TRBV7-9 to TRBJ1-5, with 7 positions matching TRBD1. The CDR3 runs 14 residues. With 5 bases clipped from V and 7 bases from J, the junction kept 8 bases outside the gene matches. Germline V lookup: CDR1 SEHNR, CDR2 FQNEAQ (reference sequence). CDR3 residues: CASSDRQGRQPQHF. CDR3 nucleotides: TGTGCCAGCAGCGATCGACAGGGAAGGCAGCCCCAGCATTTT.

This CDR3 is CASSLSPHGSPGYEQYV. In DNA form, the CDR3 reads TGTGCCAGCAGCTTGAGTCCCCATGGGAGCCCGGGGTACGAGCAGTACGTC. The chain is built from TRBV11-3 and TRBJ2-7, with a possible D match to TRBD2 (5 bases). This CDR3 has 17 amino acids. Germline V CDR1 and CDR2: SGHNT, YENEEA. The V and J ends lost 3 bases and 4 bases respectively, with 22 bases between them.

This clonotype was recorded at least ten times. The rearrangement joins TRBV27 to TRBJ1-2; D call uncertain. V gave up 4 bases and J gave up 2 bases, with 11 bases separating them. This CDR3 is built from 14 residues. Germline V gene data show CDR1 as MNHEY and CDR2 as SMNVEV (reference sequence). CDR3 in amino acids: CASSSPGANYGYTF. The CDR3 nucleotides read TGTGCCAGCAGTTCCCCCGGCGCGAACTATGGCTACACCTTC.

The chain employs TRBV27 and TRBJ2-7, with D uncertain. Per germline, CDR1 MNHEY and CDR2 SMNVEV (reference sequence). Trimming removed 3 bases from V and 5 bases from J, with 14 bases in between. The CDR3 runs to 14 residues. The CDR3 is CASSFKAGPNEQYF. As DNA, the CDR3 is TGTGCCAGCAGTTTCAAGGCAGGCCCTAACGAGCAGTACTTC.